The present T cell receptor (beta chain) was sequenced within a study of blood T cell repertoires in COVID-19. Study at large: Collection of acute and convalescent COVID-19 samples took place in the United States, Italy and Spain.

Per the authors' pipeline: Scientists estimated how many nucleated cells there were by amplifying reference gene primers. Some clones are missing from TCRdb's copy, which holds only in-frame ones; the method was immunoSEQ multiplex PCR. That table supplies the V and J calls and clone size; D and trimming were determined from the DNA. The sample has a few hundred thousand clones, approximately 86% seen once. This CDR3 is 17 amino acids long. V shed 3 bases, J shed 6 bases, and the junction held 13 bases outside the gene matches. Germline V gene sequence: CDR1 LNHDA, CDR2 SQIVND (reference sequence). This clone came up once.

The J gene is TRBJ2-3, the V gene TRBV19; 9 positions match TRBD1. This clonotype originated in a woman aged 45-60 years with active or convalescent COVID-19. Sequencing used peripheral blood. In nucleotides, the CDR3 is TGTGCCAGTAGTATCTCGGGCGTAGGACAGGGGAAGGATACGCAGTATTTT. Translating it yields CASSISGVGQGKDTQYF.